The 25 T cell receptor beta chains reported below all come from one sample, sequenced in a study of blood T cell repertoires in COVID-19. The method was immunoSEQ multiplex PCR; TCRdb's version includes in-frame clones alone and lacks a portion of them. The repertoire holds under 300,000 clones, with approximately 90% as singletons. Specimen: peripheral blood. These receptor sequences come from a woman aged 30 to 39 with active or convalescent COVID-19.

This clone was seen a single time. The chain employs TRBV6-2 or TRBV6-3 and TRBJ2-7, with D possibly matching TRBD2 (6 bases). The CDR3 is 16 residues long. V was clipped by 4 bases and J by 1 base, with 17 bases between them. In germline, CDR1 is MNHEY, CDR2 SVGEGT. The CDR3 sequence is CASSSPLWGTSYEQYF. The CDR3 DNA sequence: TGTGCCAGCAGTTCCCCCCTGTGGGGGACTTCCTACGAGCAGTACTTC.

The V and J genes are TRBV6-2 or TRBV6-3 and TRBJ2-1, with TRBD2 identical over 12 bases. CDR3 length equals 18 residues. The V and J ends lost 4 bases and 9 bases, in that order; junction bases with no gene match: 16. Germline V gene data show CDR1 as MNHEY and CDR2 as SVGEGT. CDR3 sequence: CASSWIASGGVVVGEQFF. The DNA of the CDR3 is TGTGCCAGCAGTTGGATCGCTAGCGGGGGGGTTGTGGTGGGTGAGCAGTTCTTC.

This clone appeared a few times. V gene TRBV6-6 combines with J gene TRBJ2-7; tentatively, D is TRBD2 (5 bases). CDR1 is MNHNY, CDR2 SVGAGI, per germline (reference sequence). V was trimmed by 5 bases and J by 3 bases, leaving 11 bases between them. There are 13 residues in the CDR3. The CDR3 region has the DNA TGTGCCAGCAGTGACGGTAGCGACTACGAGCAGTACTTC. Its translation: CASSDGSDYEQYF.

The chain links TRBV10-3 to TRBJ1-2; 7 nucleotides align to TRBD1. With V trimmed by 0 bases and J by 4 bases, 11 bases remained unmatched. The CDR3 loop spans 17 amino acids. Germline V gene lookup returns CDR1 ENHRY and CDR2 SYGVKD. The CDR3 reads CAISESAPGTVIYGYTF. The CDR3 nucleotides read TGTGCCATCAGTGAGTCTGCCCCCGGGACAGTGATCTATGGCTACACCTTC.

The chain carries TRBV5-4 and TRBJ2-3, with TRBD1 as a possible D gene (5 bases). The CDR3 totals 14 residues. The germline V gene encodes CDR1 SGHNT and CDR2 YYREEE (reference sequence). The V end lost 1 base, the J end lost 5 bases, and 11 bases lay between the germline ends. The CDR3 DNA is TGTGCCAGCAGCTTGTATAGGGGTAAAGATACGCAGTATTTT. It codes for CASSLYRGKDTQYF.

With respect to this clone: A read error may produce the germline difference seen at one junction end. The chain joins TRBV28 to TRBJ2-2; 10 bases map to TRBD2. The germline gives CDR1 MDHEN, CDR2 SYDVKM. CDR3 length: 17 amino acids. The CDR3 protein is CASSLQPGLANSGELFF. The CDR3 coding sequence is TGTGCCAGCAGTTTACAACCGGGACTAGCGAACTCCGGGGAGCTGTTTTTT.

In this sample, this clone turned up once. V and J are TRBV23-1 and TRBJ1-1; no clear D gene. TRBV23-1 is an ORF, with its function uncertain. Between the trimmed V and J ends, which lost 8 bases and 2 bases, there was a span of 24 bases. CDR3 size: 17 residues. The chain's CDR3 is CASWGNSRGTSNTEAFF. For the CDR3, the DNA is TGCGCCAGCTGGGGTAACTCACGGGGAACCTCAAACACTGAAGCTTTCTTT.

The chain carries TRBV18 and TRBJ1-2; D might be TRBD1 (5 bases). The germline gives CDR1 KGHSH, CDR2 LQKENI. The CDR3 runs to 13 residues. V gave up 6 bases and J gave up 4 bases, with 12 bases separating them. The CDR3: CASSGDSLYGYTF. CDR3 bases: TGTGCCAGCTCGGGTGACAGCCTCTATGGCTACACCTTC.

The chain couples TRBV6-5 to TRBJ1-1; D call uncertain. Looked up from germline, CDR1 is MNHEY and CDR2 is SVGAGI. V was shortened by 4 bases and J by 9 bases, with 18 bases between the two germline ends. The CDR3 runs to 14 residues. The CDR3 nucleotides read TGTGCCAGCAGTTCGACAATCGACCCCCGGAAAGCTTTCTTT. It encodes CASSSTIDPRKAFF.

The gene calls are TRBV4-3 and TRBJ2-3; 9 bases fit TRBD2. The CDR3 runs to 17 residues. Germline CDR1 reads LGHNA; CDR2 reads YSLEER. The ends lost 0 bases at V and 3 bases at J; junction bases unmatched: 7. Here the CDR3 reads CASSQELAGAGTDTQYF. The CDR3, as DNA: TGCGCCAGCAGCCAAGAACTAGCGGGCGCCGGGACAGATACGCAGTATTTT.

The gene calls are TRBV23-1 and TRBJ1-5; 9 nucleotides align to TRBD1. TRBV23-1 is an open reading frame whose function is uncertain. The V gene end was trimmed by 10 bases and the J gene end by 5 bases; junction bases not matched to a gene: 18. This CDR3 spans 17 amino acids. CDR3 in DNA: TGCGCCAACTCCTCCCGGCCGGGACAGGGTCGACATCAGCCCCAGCATTTT. It codes for CANSSRPGQGRHQPQHF.

This clone was seen once. The chain is built from TRBV29-1 and TRBJ2-3; 10 bases map to TRBD1. The CDR3 sequence is 15 residues long. V dropped 1 base and J dropped 3; count of bases not matched to a gene: 4. Per the germline V gene, CDR1 is SQVTM and CDR2 is ANQGSEA. The CDR3 protein is CSVEARDRGTDTQYF. The CDR3 DNA is TGCAGCGTTGAAGCAAGGGACAGGGGTACAGATACGCAGTATTTT.

The chain employs TRBV27 and TRBJ1-6, with D unclear. The germline CDR1 and CDR2 sequences are MNHEY and SMNVEV (reference sequence). V shed 3 bases and J shed 0 bases, with 15 bases lying between them. The length of the CDR3 is 18 residues. The CDR3 region has the DNA TGTGCCAGCAGTTTTTACGGGTCGACGAGCTCCTATAATTCACCCCTCCACTTT. Its translation: CASSFYGSTSSYNSPLHF.

The rearrangement links TRBV27 to TRBJ2-7; a weak D match, TRBD2 (6 bases). The CDR3 contains 13 residues. V gave up 7 bases and J gave up 10 bases, with 20 bases separating them. CDR1 MNHEY and CDR2 SMNVEV come from the germline V gene (reference sequence). CDR3 bases: TGTGCCAGCACCCTTCGGGGGAGCGGCCAACAGTACTTC. This translates into CASTLRGSGQQYF.

The chain recombines TRBV19 with TRBJ2-1; TRBD2 matches 8 bases. There are 14 residues in the CDR3. Germline CDR1 reads LNHDA; CDR2 reads SQIVND (reference sequence). The trim removed 5 bases at V and 10 bases at J, leaving 10 bases unmatched. CDR3 bases: TGTGCCAGTAGTCCTCACGGGGGGGCCGAGGAGCAGTTCTTC. This gives the protein CASSPHGGAEEQFF.

This chain joins TRBV2 and TRBJ1-2, with TRBD1 matching 7 bases. The germline V gene has CDR1 SNHLY and CDR2 FYNNEI. The CDR3 has 14 residues. The ends lost 3 bases at V and 5 bases at J; junction bases unmatched: 6. The CDR3 loop is CASSDETGPYGYTF. CDR3 coding DNA: TGTGCCAGCAGTGACGAGACAGGGCCTTATGGCTACACCTTC.

V gene TRBV5-1 combines with J gene TRBJ2-2, with D tentatively TRBD1 (6 bases). V was cut by 1 base and J by 2 bases, with 12 bases left in between. Germline CDR1 SGHRS, CDR2 YFSETQ. The CDR3 has 16 residues. CDR3 loop: CASSLRGQINTGELFF. DNA for the CDR3: TGCGCCAGCAGCTTGCGCGGACAGATAAACACCGGGGAGCTGTTTTTT. Supplemented by reference TRBV5-1 and TRBJ2-2, the full variable domain reads KAGVTQTPRYLIKTRGQQVTLSCSPISGHRSVSWYQQTPGQGLQFLFEYFSETQRNKGNFPGRFSGRQFSNSRSEMNVSTLELGDSALYLCASSLRGQINTGELFFGEGSRLTVL.

This chain links TRBV7-2 with TRBJ2-1; the D gene is possibly TRBD1 (5 bases). Trimming removed 3 bases at V and 5 bases at J, with 14 bases between. Germline V gene sequence: CDR1 SGHTA, CDR2 FQGNSA. The CDR3 covers 15 residues. CDR3 nucleotides: TGTGCCAGCAGCTTTGAAGGGGCCTCGAACAATGAGCAGTTCTTC. Translation gives CASSFEGASNNEQFF.

The chain employs TRBV6-5 and TRBJ1-1; D is possibly TRBD1 (5 bases). Trimming stripped 2 bases from V and 1 base from J, with 8 bases between. The CDR3 extends over 14 amino acids. Germline CDR1 MNHEY, CDR2 SVGAGI. In nucleotides, the CDR3 is TGTGCCAGCAGTTACGGGGCGGCGAACACTGAAGCTTTCTTT. Translating it yields CASSYGAANTEAFF.

The gene calls are TRBV3-1 (or the pseudogene TRBV3-2) and TRBJ1-1, with D hard to call. Germline V gene lookup returns CDR1 LGHDT and CDR2 YNNKEL (reference sequence). V shed 0 bases and J shed 6 bases, with 11 bases lying between them. There are 14 residues in the CDR3. The CDR3 sequence: CASSQDGRVSEAFF. The CDR3 DNA reads TGTGCCAGCAGCCAAGATGGGAGGGTCTCTGAAGCTTTCTTT.

The gene calls are TRBV11-2 and TRBJ1-6; 7 nucleotides match TRBD1. Germline-derived CDR1 and CDR2 are SGHAT and FQNNGV. The CDR3 loop spans 17 amino acids. V shed 4 bases and J 5 bases; nucleotides not matched to a gene: 11. The chain's CDR3 is CASSSYFWDSDNSPLHF. Here the CDR3 DNA reads TGTGCCAGCAGCTCCTACTTTTGGGACAGCGATAATTCACCCCTCCACTTT.

V is TRBV10-3 and J is TRBJ1-4; 7 nucleotides agree with TRBD1. CDR3 size: 15 residues. Germline V gives CDR1 ENHRY, CDR2 SYGVKD. The ends lost 6 bases at V and 4 bases at J; junction bases unmatched: 8. The CDR3 here is CAISPSDRHNEKLFF. The CDR3 nucleotides read TGTGCCATCAGCCCCTCGGACAGGCATAATGAAAAACTGTTTTTT.

The V gene is TRBV7-6, the J gene TRBJ2-1, with 11 positions matching TRBD1. Germline V lookup: CDR1 SGHVS, CDR2 FNYEAQ. The CDR3 has 14 residues. J gave up 8 bases and V 1 base, and 1 base lay outside the gene matches. The DNA for the CDR3 is TGTGCCAGCAGCTTAGAGGACAGGGGGCATGAGCAGTTCTTC. Translation gives CASSLEDRGHEQFF. The full variable domain, rest sourced from reference TRBV7-6 and TRBJ2-1, is GAGVSQSPRYKVTKRGQDVALRCDPISGHVSLYWYRQALGQGPEFLTYFNYEAQQDKSGLPNDRFSAERPEGSISTLTIQRTEQRDSAMYRCASSLEDRGHEQFFGPGTRLTVL.

The V gene is TRBV7-9, the J gene TRBJ1-3; 9 positions agree with TRBD1. The junction had 7 bases not matched to a gene; V was cut back by 4 bases and J by 0 bases. The length of the CDR3 is 17 residues. Germline CDR1 reads SEHNR; CDR2 reads FQNEAQ (reference sequence). In nucleotides, the CDR3 is TGTGCCAGCAGCTATCGGACAGGGGTGGACTCTGGAAACACCATATATTTT. This codes for CASSYRTGVDSGNTIYF.

The rearrangement joins TRBV29-1 to TRBJ1-1; D ambiguous. The germline CDR1 and CDR2 sequences are SQVTM and ANQGSEA. V was shortened by 1 base and J by 4 bases, with 10 bases between the two germline ends. The CDR3 length is 13 residues. The CDR3 DNA reads as TGCAGCGTTGAAGGGACTCTGACCACTGAAGCTTTCTTT. This encodes CSVEGTLTTEAFF.